Below, 3 T cell receptor beta chains from the same sample are listed, as sequenced in a study of response to subunit inactivated influenza vaccine. TCRdb processed the RT-PCR reads anew with MiXCR; each CDR3 protein has one entry. The table lists just under 550,000 distinct CDR3 sequences, under 25% of them singletons. This sample was also put to use in a study of T cells expressing NK-cell markers. This second study says: TCR beta cDNA was made by 5'RACE template switching with UMIs.

The sample in question was CD4+ T cells sorted from PBMCs, obtained roughly 12 days after vaccination. The receptor set was obtained from a man in his forties or fifties who received an inactivated influenza vaccine.

The chain links TRBV27 to TRBJ2-2; D gene ambiguous. Trimming took 7 bases from V and 3 from J, leaving 6 bases between them. Per germline, CDR1 MNHEY and CDR2 SMNVEV (reference sequence). The CDR3 is made up of 12 amino acids. CDR3 residues: CASKTYTGELFF. The CDR3 region has the DNA TGTGCCAGCAAGACTTACACCGGGGAGCTGTTTTTT.

This clonotype was recorded a few times. The chain recombines TRBV7-8 with TRBJ2-2, with D possibly being TRBD2 (5 bases). Trimming took 7 bases from V and 3 from J, leaving 12 bases between them. Germline V gives CDR1 SGHVS, CDR2 FQNEAQ. The CDR3 extends over 14 amino acids. CDR3 in amino acids: CASTEPGYTGELFF. In nucleotides, the CDR3 is TGTGCCAGCACCGAACCGGGGTACACCGGGGAGCTGTTTTTT.

This clonotype has only a few counts. The chain has TRBV4-1 and TRBJ2-2; D gene unclear. Trimming removed 3 bases at V and 6 bases at J, with 14 bases between. This CDR3 is built from 15 residues. Germline V gene data show CDR1 as MGHRA and CDR2 as YSYEKL. This CDR3 is CASSHNKGNPGELFF. The CDR3 DNA follows: TGCGCCAGCAGCCACAACAAGGGAAATCCCGGGGAGCTGTTTTTT.